A selection of T cell receptor beta chains follows, all from one sample in a study of blood T cells in healthy people across ages. Using its own MiXCR run on the 5' RACE reads, TCRdb lists one record per CDR3 protein. The data hold 800,000 to 950,000 distinct CDR3 sequences, with roughly 28% observed a single time. The sample was also linked to a second study, of T cells of mothers and their children.

Sequencing input: blood. The origin of the receptors is a woman in her thirties or forties in good health. Both conserved end residues are part of each CDR3. D genes are given only for firm matches. Some rows mark clone size as missing; the rest say once, few, many or name a class of expanded clone.

abundance: few
j_gene: TRBJ2-3
d_gene: TRBD2
v_gene: TRBV6-6
len: 16
CDR3nt: TGTGCCAGCAGTTACCCCCACGGGGGGGACACAGATACGCAGTATTTT
CDR3aa: CASSYPHGGDTDTQYF

abundance: few
j_gene: TRBJ1-6
d_gene: NA
v_gene: TRBV19
len: 16
CDR3nt: TGTGCCAGTAGTCCGTGGACAGACTCCTATAATTCACCCCTCCACTTT
CDR3aa: CASSPWTDSYNSPLHF

abundance: many
j_gene: TRBJ2-7
d_gene: TRBD2
v_gene: TRBV12-3/TRBV12-4
len: 16
CDR3nt: TGTGCCAGCAGTTTATTTAGCGGGCCTCTCTCCTACGAGCAGTACTTC
CDR3aa: CASSLFSGPLSYEQYF

abundance: NA
j_gene: TRBJ2-7
d_gene: NA
v_gene: TRBV2
len: 14
CDR3nt: TGTGCCAGCAGTGAAGCCGACAGGACCTACGAGCAGTACTTC
CDR3aa: CASSEADRTYEQYF

abundance: NA
j_gene: TRBJ2-7
d_gene: NA
v_gene: TRBV20-1
len: 16
CDR3nt: TGCAGTGCCAGAGTTGGACAGGCGGGGACCTACAATGAGCAGTACTTC
CDR3aa: CSARVGQAGTYNEQYF

abundance: many
j_gene: TRBJ2-3
d_gene: NA
v_gene: TRBV7-3
len: 16
CDR3nt: TGTGCCAGCAGCCCGGCCTGGCGGGGGCTAGCAGATACGCAGTATTTT
CDR3aa: CASSPAWRGLADTQYF

abundance: NA
j_gene: TRBJ1-1
d_gene: NA
v_gene: TRBV20-1
len: 13
CDR3nt: TGCAGTGCTTTCCAGACTGCGAACACTGAAGCTTTCTTT
CDR3aa: CSAFQTANTEAFF

abundance: NA
j_gene: TRBJ2-6
d_gene: TRBD2
v_gene: TRBV6-7
len: 20
CDR3nt: TGTGCCAGCAGTTACTCTTTACGGGGGGGCGCCATCTCTGGGGCCAACGTCCGGACTTTC
CDR3aa: CASSYSLRGGAISGANVRTF

abundance: NA
j_gene: TRBJ1-1
d_gene: NA
v_gene: TRBV30
len: 16
CDR3nt: TGTGCCTGGAGTTCAACACCTAAGATTTTGAACACTGAAGCTTTCTTT
CDR3aa: CAWSSTPKILNTEAFF

abundance: once
j_gene: TRBJ1-2
d_gene: NA
v_gene: TRBV28
len: 16
CDR3nt: TGTGCCAGCAGTTTCCCGATTTTTCGACAGAACTATGGCTACACCTTC
CDR3aa: CASSFPIFRQNYGYTF

abundance: NA
j_gene: TRBJ2-7
d_gene: NA
v_gene: TRBV2
len: 14
CDR3nt: TGTGCCAGCGGGTTAGGGGGGGATCCCTACGAGCAGTACTTC
CDR3aa: CASGLGGDPYEQYF

abundance: NA
j_gene: TRBJ2-1
d_gene: TRBD2
v_gene: TRBV29-1
len: 15
CDR3nt: TGCAGCGTTCCCAGCGGGACTAGTGAGATCGATGAGCAGTTCTTC
CDR3aa: CSVPSGTSEIDEQFF

abundance: few
j_gene: TRBJ1-5
d_gene: NA
v_gene: TRBV7-9
len: 17
CDR3nt: TGTGCCAGCAGCCTTGGGGCAGGCGTTTATAGCAATCAGCCCCAGCATTTT
CDR3aa: CASSLGAGVYSNQPQHF

abundance: NA
j_gene: TRBJ2-5
d_gene: NA
v_gene: TRBV28
len: 12
CDR3nt: TGTGCCAGCCTGGGGGGTGAAGAGACCCAGTACTTC
CDR3aa: CASLGGEETQYF

abundance: many
j_gene: TRBJ1-5
d_gene: TRBD1
v_gene: TRBV20-1
len: 12
CDR3nt: TGCAGTGCTACCACAGGGGGCCAGCCCCAGCATTTT
CDR3aa: CSATTGGQPQHF

abundance: many
j_gene: TRBJ2-5
d_gene: TRBD2
v_gene: TRBV7-2
len: 15
CDR3nt: TGTGCCAGCAGCTTATTTAGCGGGGGACAAGAGACCCAGTACTTC
CDR3aa: CASSLFSGGQETQYF

abundance: NA
j_gene: TRBJ2-2
d_gene: NA
v_gene: TRBV15
len: 14
CDR3nt: TGTGCCACCAGCTATGAGCAGGGGACCGGGGAGCTGTTTTTT
CDR3aa: CATSYEQGTGELFF

abundance: few
j_gene: TRBJ2-1
d_gene: NA
v_gene: TRBV24-1
len: 16
CDR3nt: TGTGCCACCAGTGATCCCCGGCAGGGAGGCTACAATGAGCAGTTCTTC
CDR3aa: CATSDPRQGGYNEQFF

abundance: NA
j_gene: TRBJ2-3
d_gene: TRBD2
v_gene: TRBV6-4
len: 13
CDR3nt: TGTGCCAGCAGTGACTCAGCGGGGGTTGGACAGTATTTT
CDR3aa: CASSDSAGVGQYF

abundance: NA
j_gene: TRBJ2-3
d_gene: TRBD1
v_gene: TRBV5-4
len: 15
CDR3nt: TGTGCCAGCAGCTGGGACAGGTGGAGCACAGATACGCAGTATTTT
CDR3aa: CASSWDRWSTDTQYF

abundance: few
j_gene: TRBJ1-6
d_gene: NA
v_gene: TRBV30
len: 13
CDR3nt: TGTGCCTGGAGGGCTGATTATAATTCACCCCTCCACTTT
CDR3aa: CAWRADYNSPLHF

abundance: many
j_gene: TRBJ2-7
d_gene: NA
v_gene: TRBV5-1
len: 15
CDR3nt: TGCGCCAGCAGCCCAGGGACCCAATGGGCAGACGAGCAGTACTTC
CDR3aa: CASSPGTQWADEQYF

abundance: few
j_gene: TRBJ1-2
d_gene: NA
v_gene: TRBV28
len: 12
CDR3nt: TGTGCCAGCCAAATGGACCCCCTTGGCTACACCTTC
CDR3aa: CASQMDPLGYTF

abundance: many
j_gene: TRBJ1-2
d_gene: NA
v_gene: TRBV7-9
len: 14
CDR3nt: TGTGCCAGCAGCCGTACAGGGTCCCTCTATGGCTACACCTTC
CDR3aa: CASSRTGSLYGYTF

abundance: many
j_gene: TRBJ2-7
d_gene: TRBD1
v_gene: TRBV9
len: 15
CDR3nt: TGTGCCAGCAGCGTAGAGGGACAGGGGGCGGACGAGCAGTACTTC
CDR3aa: CASSVEGQGADEQYF

abundance: NA
j_gene: TRBJ1-5
d_gene: TRBD1
v_gene: TRBV29-1
len: 13
CDR3nt: TGCAGCGTAAGACAGGGGACTGATCAGCCCCAGCATTTT
CDR3aa: CSVRQGTDQPQHF

abundance: few
j_gene: TRBJ2-1
d_gene: TRBD1
v_gene: TRBV9
len: 13
CDR3nt: TGTGCCAGCAGCGTAAGGGGGCAGGGTGAGCAGTTCTTC
CDR3aa: CASSVRGQGEQFF

abundance: NA
j_gene: TRBJ2-3
d_gene: TRBD1
v_gene: TRBV7-2
len: 14
CDR3nt: TGTGCCAGCAGTTTCAGGCAGGGGGCAGATACGCAGTATTTT
CDR3aa: CASSFRQGADTQYF

abundance: NA
j_gene: TRBJ1-1
d_gene: TRBD1
v_gene: TRBV9
len: 16
CDR3nt: TGTGCCAGCAGCGTAGGCCCACAGGGGGGGAACACTGAAGCTTTCTTT
CDR3aa: CASSVGPQGGNTEAFF

abundance: NA
j_gene: TRBJ2-7
d_gene: TRBD1
v_gene: TRBV2
len: 16
CDR3nt: TGTGCCAGCAGTGAAGCTCGGACAGGCGGGTCCTACGAGCAGTACTTC
CDR3aa: CASSEARTGGSYEQYF

abundance: few
j_gene: TRBJ2-7
d_gene: TRBD1
v_gene: TRBV4-2
len: 16
CDR3nt: TGTGCCAGCAGCCCAGCGGGACAGGGGGGTTCCTACGAGCAGTACTTC
CDR3aa: CASSPAGQGGSYEQYF

abundance: NA
j_gene: TRBJ1-5
d_gene: TRBD1
v_gene: TRBV12-3/TRBV12-4
len: 15
CDR3nt: TGTGCCAGCAGTGCCCAGGACAGGGGGCGACAGCCCCAGCATTTT
CDR3aa: CASSAQDRGRQPQHF

abundance: few
j_gene: TRBJ2-6
d_gene: NA
v_gene: TRBV20-1
len: 16
CDR3nt: TGCAGTGCTAGTAAGGGGGGGGCCTCTGGGGCCAACGCCCTGACTTTC
CDR3aa: CSASKGGASGANALTF

abundance: NA
j_gene: TRBJ1-2
d_gene: TRBD1
v_gene: TRBV5-1
len: 17
CDR3nt: TGCGCCAGCAGCTTAGGAGCAACCGGGACAGGGGGCCGTGGCTACACCTTC
CDR3aa: CASSLGATGTGGRGYTF

abundance: NA
j_gene: TRBJ2-2
d_gene: NA
v_gene: TRBV12-3/TRBV12-4
len: 16
CDR3nt: TGTGCCAGCAGTTTAGCGGGGGAGATAAACACCGGGGAGCTGTTTTTT
CDR3aa: CASSLAGEINTGELFF

abundance: many
j_gene: TRBJ1-2
d_gene: NA
v_gene: TRBV2
len: 14
CDR3nt: TGTGCCAGCAGCCCCGGGATGGAAGGCTATGGCTACACCTTC
CDR3aa: CASSPGMEGYGYTF

abundance: NA
j_gene: TRBJ1-6
d_gene: NA
v_gene: TRBV9
len: 15
CDR3nt: TGTGCCAGCAGCCTGGTCCCTTCGGGGAATTCACCCCTCCACTTT
CDR3aa: CASSLVPSGNSPLHF

abundance: many
j_gene: TRBJ2-7
d_gene: NA
v_gene: TRBV10-3
len: 13
CDR3nt: TGTGCCATCAGTGAGTGGGGAAACTACGAGCAGTACTTC
CDR3aa: CAISEWGNYEQYF

abundance: many
j_gene: TRBJ2-3
d_gene: TRBD2
v_gene: TRBV20-1
len: 16
CDR3nt: TGCAGTGCTAGAGCGGCGGGGGGGAAACGCACAGATACGCAGTATTTT
CDR3aa: CSARAAGGKRTDTQYF

abundance: few
j_gene: TRBJ2-7
d_gene: TRBD2
v_gene: TRBV7-2
len: 18
CDR3nt: TGTGCCAGCAGCCGAAGACTAGCGGGGGGACCGCTCTCCTACGAGCAGTACTTC
CDR3aa: CASSRRLAGGPLSYEQYF

abundance: NA
j_gene: TRBJ2-4
d_gene: NA
v_gene: TRBV14
len: 15
CDR3nt: TGTGCCAGCAGCCAAGAACGGGGGACCAAAAACATTCAGTACTTC
CDR3aa: CASSQERGTKNIQYF

abundance: many
j_gene: TRBJ2-7
d_gene: TRBD1
v_gene: TRBV28
len: 12
CDR3nt: TGTGCCAGCAGTACCCGGACAGGCGAGCAGTACTTC
CDR3aa: CASSTRTGEQYF

abundance: NA
j_gene: TRBJ2-1
d_gene: TRBD2
v_gene: TRBV11-2
len: 15
CDR3nt: TGTGCCAGCAGCTTAGAAGCGGGGGGATTTCGGGAGCAGTTCTTC
CDR3aa: CASSLEAGGFREQFF

abundance: NA
j_gene: TRBJ2-7
d_gene: NA
v_gene: TRBV7-2
len: 15
CDR3nt: TGTGCCAGCAGCTTAGCCGGGCAGAGCTCCTACGTGCAGTACTTC
CDR3aa: CASSLAGQSSYVQYF

abundance: NA
j_gene: TRBJ2-3
d_gene: NA
v_gene: TRBV20-1
len: 17
CDR3nt: TGCAGTGCTAGTGGAAACCTTTTAGGGGGAAGCACAGATACGCAGTATTTT
CDR3aa: CSASGNLLGGSTDTQYF

abundance: many
j_gene: TRBJ1-6
d_gene: NA
v_gene: TRBV20-1
len: 14
CDR3nt: TGCAGTGCTAGAGATACAGGGAGCTCGTCACCCCTCCACTTT
CDR3aa: CSARDTGSSSPLHF

abundance: NA
j_gene: TRBJ2-3
d_gene: TRBD1
v_gene: TRBV5-6
len: 13
CDR3nt: TGTGCCAGCAGCTTTATGGGACAGGCCCCGCAGTATTTT
CDR3aa: CASSFMGQAPQYF

abundance: many
j_gene: TRBJ2-7
d_gene: NA
v_gene: TRBV7-9
len: 13
CDR3nt: TGTGCCAGCAGCTTAGCGCCGACAGCCGAGCAGTACTTC
CDR3aa: CASSLAPTAEQYF

abundance: NA
j_gene: TRBJ2-4
d_gene: NA
v_gene: TRBV18
len: 16
CDR3nt: TGTGCCAGCCCACCAAGCTTGGAAGGAGTCAAAAACATTCAGTACTTC
CDR3aa: CASPPSLEGVKNIQYF

abundance: NA
j_gene: TRBJ2-5
d_gene: TRBD1
v_gene: TRBV7-6
len: 14
CDR3nt: TGTGCCACCCAGTGGAACAGGGGGCGGGAGACCCAGTACTTC
CDR3aa: CATQWNRGRETQYF

abundance: NA
j_gene: TRBJ2-2
d_gene: TRBD1
v_gene: TRBV20-1
len: 14
CDR3nt: TGCAGTGCTACCGACAGGGGGATAGGCGGGGAGCTGTTTTTT
CDR3aa: CSATDRGIGGELFF

abundance: NA
j_gene: TRBJ2-7
d_gene: TRBD2
v_gene: TRBV11-1
len: 16
CDR3nt: TGTGCCAGCAGCTTCGGGGGGTACCAGTCCTACAACGAGCAGTACTTC
CDR3aa: CASSFGGYQSYNEQYF

abundance: once
j_gene: TRBJ2-1
d_gene: NA
v_gene: TRBV21-1
len: 16
CDR3nt: TGTGCCAGCAGCCTAAGACTCAATCACAGGGACAATGAGCAGTTCTTC
CDR3aa: CASSLRLNHRDNEQFF

abundance: NA
j_gene: TRBJ2-3
d_gene: NA
v_gene: TRBV12-3/TRBV12-4
len: 14
CDR3nt: TGTGCCAGCAGTTTTAGTTCAAAAAGAGATACGCAGTATTTT
CDR3aa: CASSFSSKRDTQYF

abundance: NA
j_gene: TRBJ2-5
d_gene: NA
v_gene: TRBV7-2
len: 14
CDR3nt: TGTGCCGGCAGCCGTGGGCGACTCCAAGAGACCCAGTACTTC
CDR3aa: CAGSRGRLQETQYF

abundance: NA
j_gene: TRBJ2-3
d_gene: NA
v_gene: TRBV6-1
len: 16
CDR3nt: TGTGCCAGCAGTGAGGTTGGGTCGGCTAGCACAGATACGCAGTATTTT
CDR3aa: CASSEVGSASTDTQYF

abundance: few
j_gene: TRBJ2-3
d_gene: TRBD1
v_gene: TRBV6-5
len: 14
CDR3nt: TGTGCCAGCAGGAACAGGGGAGGCACAGATACGCAGTATTTT
CDR3aa: CASRNRGGTDTQYF

abundance: NA
j_gene: TRBJ1-4
d_gene: NA
v_gene: TRBV28
len: 13
CDR3nt: TGTGCCAGCAGTTCTCGGGTTAGTGAAAAACTGTTTTTT
CDR3aa: CASSSRVSEKLFF